One and the same sample provided the 13 T cell receptor beta chains below, sequenced in a study of regulatory T cells in long-lasting Graves disease. Time point noted: newly diagnosed GD, antithyroid drugs for less than 3 months. The TCR library used RNA extracted from PBMCs. TCR beta libraries were built with iRepertoire HTBI primers and Arm-PCR of CDR3 regions. TCRdb reanalysed the multiplex PCR reads using MiXCR and keeps one entry per CDR3 protein. The data hold some 240,000 distinct CDR3 sequences, with roughly a fifth observed a single time. The same sample was also used in a study of T cells in Graves' hyperthyroidism and ophthalmopathy.

The sequenced sample was peripheral blood mononuclear cells (PBMCs), obtained at new diagnosis, from a patient treated with antithyroid drugs. The receptors were gathered from a woman aged 25-40 years with Graves disease.

The chain employs TRBV4-2 and TRBJ1-2; D remains ambiguous. In germline, CDR1 is LGHNA, CDR2 YNFKEQ. The V and J ends lost 0 bases and 8 bases respectively, with 16 bases between them. The CDR3 totals 15 residues. The DNA of the CDR3 is TGTGCCAGCAGCCAAGATGTCGCCATGGGCTGGGGCTACACCTTC. This sequence encodes CASSQDVAMGWGYTF.

The chain links TRBV6-2 or TRBV6-3 to TRBJ2-7; D is undetermined. Deletions cut 3 bases from V and 8 bases from J, with 14 bases between. There are 13 residues in the CDR3. CDR1 MNHEY and CDR2 SVGEGT come from the germline V gene. The CDR3 protein is CASSYGQMNKQYF. CDR3 coding DNA: TGTGCCAGCAGTTATGGGCAGATGAATAAGCAGTACTTC.

This clonotype was recorded at least ten times. V gene TRBV19 combines with J gene TRBJ2-3; 16 bases line up with TRBD2. This CDR3 is built from 20 residues. V was clipped by 5 bases and J by 4 bases; unmatched bases: 15. CDR1 and CDR2 from the germline V gene are LNHDA and SQIVND (reference sequence). Here the CDR3 DNA reads TGTGCCAGTAGTGACTCGGGACTAGCGGGGGGGCCGGGAATCGCAGATACGCAGTATTTT. This encodes CASSDSGLAGGPGIADTQYF.

On this clonotype: At one boundary the junction diverges from the germline segment, which might be a read error. CDR3 protein: CAWSVSTPGGEAQYF. DNA of the CDR3: TGTGCCTGGAGTGTATCGACCCCGGGGGGAGAGGCCCAGTACTTC. The rearrangement joins TRBV30 to TRBJ2-5; 7 bases are a match to TRBD2. CDR1 and CDR2 (germline): GTSNPN, SVGIG (reference sequence). There are 15 residues in the CDR3.

This clonotype was seen ten or more times. The junction departs from the called germline gene at one end, perhaps through a read error. The chain carries TRBV11-2 and TRBJ2-7; D call uncertain. This CDR3 has 11 residues. Germline assignment: CDR1 SGHAT and CDR2 FQNNGV. The CDR3 reads CASSSNYGQYF. Written as DNA, the CDR3 is TGTGCCAGCAGCTCAAACTACGGGCAGTACTTC.

This clonotype has a count of ten or more. The chain couples TRBV14 to TRBJ2-1; 7 nucleotides align to TRBD2. The CDR3 extends over 17 amino acids. V was clipped by 4 bases and J by 5 bases; unmatched bases: 14. CDR1 and CDR2 (germline): SGHDN, FVKESK. This chain's CDR3 is CASSRISGPQDHNEQFF. The CDR3, as DNA: TGTGCCAGCAGCCGTATTAGCGGGCCCCAGGACCACAATGAGCAGTTCTTC.

Details on this clonotype: This likely traces to a read error, being one base from a far larger clone. The chain couples TRBV6-2 or TRBV6-3 to TRBJ2-1, with 12 nucleotides matching TRBD1. The CDR3 spans 16 residues. Germline CDR1 and CDR2: MNHEY and SVGEGT. The V gene end was trimmed by 5 bases and the J gene end by 10 bases; junction bases not matched to a gene: 12. The CDR3 DNA sequence: TGTGCCAGCAGTGAAGCTGGGGGGACAGGGGGCTACGAGCAGTTCTTC. Amino acids: CASSEAGGTGGYEQFF.

This clonotype was seen many times. This chain links TRBV27 with TRBJ2-7; D not certain. The V and J ends lost 2 bases and 2 bases respectively, with 10 bases between them. There are 14 residues in the CDR3. Per germline, CDR1 MNHEY and CDR2 SMNVEV (reference sequence). The CDR3 region is CASSLNPAPYEQYF. In DNA, the CDR3 is TGTGCCAGCAGTTTAAACCCAGCCCCCTACGAGCAGTACTTC.

This rearrangement joins TRBV4-1 to TRBJ2-1; 11 positions match TRBD2. The CDR3 loop spans 21 amino acids. With 0 bases clipped from V and 0 bases from J, the junction kept 13 bases outside the gene matches. The V gene's germline CDR1 is MGHRA and CDR2 YSYEKL. The CDR3 sequence: CASSQEEATGTSGSSYNEQFF. As DNA, the CDR3 is TGCGCCAGCAGCCAAGAAGAGGCCACCGGGACTAGCGGAAGCTCCTACAATGAGCAGTTCTTC.

The genes are TRBV7-8 and TRBJ1-6, with a weak D call TRBD1 (5 bases). The CDR3 runs to 14 residues. Germline CDR1 is SGHVS and CDR2 is FQNEAQ. Trimming stripped 7 bases from V and 8 bases from J, with 15 bases between. CDR3 in DNA: TGTGCCAGCACCCCGACAGTTGCTGATTCACCCCTCCACTTT. Amino acids: CASTPTVADSPLHF.

This clonotype came up many times. The chain couples TRBV12-3 or TRBV12-4 to TRBJ1-3; D unclear. The CDR3 is 13 residues long. Trimming cost V 0 bases and J 4 bases, with 4 bases left between them. This chain's CDR3 is CASSLAGGNTIYF. For the CDR3, the DNA is TGTGCCAGCAGTTTAGCAGGGGGAAACACCATATATTTT.

This clonotype was seen ten or more times. The chain is built from TRBV25-1 and TRBJ1-3, with 8 bases aligning to TRBD1. The CDR3 is 17 residues long. Germline lookup yields CDR1 MGHDK and CDR2 SYGVNS. Trimming took 4 bases from V and 1 from J; bases not matched to a gene: 9. The CDR3 DNA reads as TGTGCCAGCAGTGGGGCAGGGGGCGAAAGATCTGGAAACACCATATATTTT. It codes for CASSGAGGERSGNTIYF.

The table lists this clonotype with many counts. The chain links TRBV11-2 to TRBJ1-1, with D possibly matching TRBD1 (6 bases). V was trimmed by 0 bases and J by 1 base, leaving 9 bases between them. The CDR3 has 15 amino acids. Per the germline V gene, CDR1 is SGHAT and CDR2 is FQNNGV. In DNA, the CDR3 is TGTGCCAGCAGCTTAGACGGACAGTCGAACACTGAAGCTTTCTTT. Its translation is CASSLDGQSNTEAFF.